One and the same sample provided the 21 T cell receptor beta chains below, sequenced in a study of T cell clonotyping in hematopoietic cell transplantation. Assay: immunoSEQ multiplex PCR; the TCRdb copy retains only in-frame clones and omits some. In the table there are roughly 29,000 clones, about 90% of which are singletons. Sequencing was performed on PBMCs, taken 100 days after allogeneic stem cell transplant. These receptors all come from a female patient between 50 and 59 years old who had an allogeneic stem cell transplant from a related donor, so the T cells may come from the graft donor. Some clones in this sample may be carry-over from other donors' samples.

For the CDR3, the DNA is TGCGCCAGCAGCGGGAACTGGAATTCACCCCTCCACTTT. Its translation: CASSGNWNSPLHF. V gene TRBV4-1 combines with J gene TRBJ1-6; D remains ambiguous. V was shortened by 5 bases and J by 7 bases, with 9 bases between the two germline ends. CDR3 length: 13 amino acids. The germline gives CDR1 MGHRA, CDR2 YSYEKL.

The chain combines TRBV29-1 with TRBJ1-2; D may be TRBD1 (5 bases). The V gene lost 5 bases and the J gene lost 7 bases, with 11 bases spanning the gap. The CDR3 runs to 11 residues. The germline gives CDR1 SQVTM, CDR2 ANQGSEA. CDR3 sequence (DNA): TGCAGCGTTAGAGGGGTACGTGGCTACACCTTC. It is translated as CSVRGVRGYTF. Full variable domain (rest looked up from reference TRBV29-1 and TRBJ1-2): SAVISQKPSRDICQRGTSLTIQCQVDSQVTMMFWYRQQPGQSLTLIATANQGSEATYESGFVIDKFPISRPNLTFSTLTVSNMSPEDSSIYLCSVRGVRGYTFGSGTRLTVV.

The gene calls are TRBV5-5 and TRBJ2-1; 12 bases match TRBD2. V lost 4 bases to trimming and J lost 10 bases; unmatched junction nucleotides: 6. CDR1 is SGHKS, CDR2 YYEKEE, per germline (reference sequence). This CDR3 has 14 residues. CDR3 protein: CASSPSGGAVEQFF. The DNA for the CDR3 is TGTGCCAGCAGCCCTAGCGGGGGGGCAGTGGAGCAGTTCTTC. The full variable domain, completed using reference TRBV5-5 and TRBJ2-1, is DAGVTQSPTHLIKTRGQQVTLRCSPISGHKSVSWYQQVLGQGPQFIFQYYEKEERGRGNFPDRFSARQFPNYSSELNVNALLLGDSALYLCASSPSGGAVEQFFGPGTRLTVL.

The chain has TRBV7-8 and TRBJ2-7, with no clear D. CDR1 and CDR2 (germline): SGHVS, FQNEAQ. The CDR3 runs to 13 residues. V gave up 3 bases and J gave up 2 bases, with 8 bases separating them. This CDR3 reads CASSLGTTYEQYF. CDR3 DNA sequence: TGTGCCAGCAGCTTGGGTACAACCTACGAGCAGTACTTC.

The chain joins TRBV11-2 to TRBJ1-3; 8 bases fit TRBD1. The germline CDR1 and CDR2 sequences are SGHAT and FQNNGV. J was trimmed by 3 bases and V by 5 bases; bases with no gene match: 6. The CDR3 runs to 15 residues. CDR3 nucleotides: TGTGCCAGCAGCCTGATGACAGGGGATGGAAACACCATATATTTT. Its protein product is CASSLMTGDGNTIYF.

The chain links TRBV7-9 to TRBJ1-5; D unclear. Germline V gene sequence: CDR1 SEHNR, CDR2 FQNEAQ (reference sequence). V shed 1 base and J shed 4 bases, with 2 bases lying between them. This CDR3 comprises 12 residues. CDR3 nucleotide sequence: TGTGCCAGCAGCTTAGTGAATCAGCCCCAGCATTTT. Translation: CASSLVNQPQHF. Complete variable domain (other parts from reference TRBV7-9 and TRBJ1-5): DTGVSQNPRHKITKRGQNVTFRCDPISEHNRLYWYRQTLGQGPEFLTYFQNEAQLEKSRLLSDRFSAERPKGSFSTLEIQRTEQGDSAMYLCASSLVNQPQHFGDGTRLSIL.

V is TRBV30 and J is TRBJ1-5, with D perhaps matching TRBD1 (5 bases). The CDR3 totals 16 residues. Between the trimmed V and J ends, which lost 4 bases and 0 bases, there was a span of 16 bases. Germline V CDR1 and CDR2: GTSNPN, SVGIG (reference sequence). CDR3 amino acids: CAWMRKGFFSNQPQHF. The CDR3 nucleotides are TGTGCCTGGATGAGAAAGGGGTTCTTTAGCAATCAGCCCCAGCATTTT.

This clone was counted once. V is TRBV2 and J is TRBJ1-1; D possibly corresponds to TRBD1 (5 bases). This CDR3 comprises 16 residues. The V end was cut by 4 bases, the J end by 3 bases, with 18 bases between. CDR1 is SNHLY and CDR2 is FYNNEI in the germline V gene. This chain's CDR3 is CASSGEGLPLDTEAFF. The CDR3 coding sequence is TGTGCCAGCAGTGGGGAGGGGCTCCCTTTGGACACTGAAGCTTTCTTT. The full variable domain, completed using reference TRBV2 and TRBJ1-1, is EPEVTQTPSHQVTQMGQEVILRCVPISNHLYFYWYRQILGQKVEFLVSFYNNEISEKSEIFDDQFSVERPDGSNFTLKIRSTKLEDSAMYFCASSGEGLPLDTEAFFGQGTRLTVV.

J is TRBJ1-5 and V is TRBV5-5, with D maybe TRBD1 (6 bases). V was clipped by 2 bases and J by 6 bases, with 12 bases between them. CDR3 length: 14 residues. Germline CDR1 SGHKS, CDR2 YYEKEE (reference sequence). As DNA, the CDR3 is TGTGCCAGCAGCTTCTGGGGGCTGGGTCAGCCCCAGCATTTT. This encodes CASSFWGLGQPQHF.

This CDR3 is CASRQGISGANVLTF. The CDR3 coding sequence is TGTGCCAGCAGGCAGGGGATCAGTGGGGCCAACGTCCTGACTTTC. The rearrangement uses TRBV6-1 and TRBJ2-6; D possibly corresponds to TRBD1 (6 bases). Deletions cut 6 bases from V and 3 bases from J, with 12 bases between. There are 15 residues in the CDR3. Germline V gene lookup returns CDR1 MNHNS and CDR2 SASEGT.

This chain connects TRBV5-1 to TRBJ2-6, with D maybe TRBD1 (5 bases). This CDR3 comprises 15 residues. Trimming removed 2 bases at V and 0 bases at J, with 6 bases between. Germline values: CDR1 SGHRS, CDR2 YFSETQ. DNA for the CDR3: TGCGCCAGCAGCTTACAGGACTCTGGGGCCAACGTCCTGACTTTC. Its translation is CASSLQDSGANVLTF.

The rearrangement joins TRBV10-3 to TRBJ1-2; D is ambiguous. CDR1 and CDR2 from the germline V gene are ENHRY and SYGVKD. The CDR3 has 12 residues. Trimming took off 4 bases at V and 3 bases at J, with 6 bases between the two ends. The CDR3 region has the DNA TGTGCCATCAGTGTGGGTGACTATGGCTACACCTTC. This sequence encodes CAISVGDYGYTF.

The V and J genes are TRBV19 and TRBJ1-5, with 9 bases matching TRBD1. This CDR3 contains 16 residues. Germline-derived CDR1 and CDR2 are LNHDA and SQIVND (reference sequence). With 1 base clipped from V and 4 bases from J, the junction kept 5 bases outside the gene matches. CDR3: CASSIVATGGNQPQHF. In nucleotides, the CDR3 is TGTGCCAGTAGTATAGTGGCGACAGGGGGGAATCAGCCCCAGCATTTT.

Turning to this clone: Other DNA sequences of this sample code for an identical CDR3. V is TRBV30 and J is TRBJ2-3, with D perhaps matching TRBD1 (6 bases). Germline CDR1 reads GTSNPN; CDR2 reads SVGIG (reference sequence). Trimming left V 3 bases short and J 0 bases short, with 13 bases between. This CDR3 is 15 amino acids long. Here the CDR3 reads CAWSATGTSTDTQYF. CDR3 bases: TGTGCCTGGAGCGCGACAGGAACTAGCACAGATACGCAGTATTTT.

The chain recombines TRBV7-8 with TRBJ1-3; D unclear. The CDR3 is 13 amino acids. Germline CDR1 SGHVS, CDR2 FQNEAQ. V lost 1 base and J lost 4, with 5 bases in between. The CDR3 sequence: CASSLGAGNTIYF. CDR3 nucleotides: TGTGCCAGCAGCTTAGGGGCGGGAAACACCATATATTTT.

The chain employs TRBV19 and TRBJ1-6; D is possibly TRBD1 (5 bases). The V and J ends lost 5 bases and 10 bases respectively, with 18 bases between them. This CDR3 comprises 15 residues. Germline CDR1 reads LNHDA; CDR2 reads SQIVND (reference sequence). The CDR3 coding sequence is TGTGCCAGTAGTCCCACGGGGGAAGTAAGCTCACCCCTCCACTTT. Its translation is CASSPTGEVSSPLHF.

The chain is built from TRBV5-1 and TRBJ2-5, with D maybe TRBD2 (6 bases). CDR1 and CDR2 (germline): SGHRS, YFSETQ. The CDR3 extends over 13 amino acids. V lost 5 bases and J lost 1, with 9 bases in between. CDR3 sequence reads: CASRDSGQETQYF. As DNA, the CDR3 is TGCGCCAGCAGGGATAGCGGCCAAGAGACCCAGTACTTC.

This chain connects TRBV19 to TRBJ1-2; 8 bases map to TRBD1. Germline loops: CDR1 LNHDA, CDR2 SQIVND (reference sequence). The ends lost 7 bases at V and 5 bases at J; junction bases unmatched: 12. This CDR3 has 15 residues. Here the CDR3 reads CASTPSRTGYYGYTF. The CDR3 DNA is TGTGCCAGTACCCCGAGCCGGACAGGGTATTATGGCTACACCTTC.

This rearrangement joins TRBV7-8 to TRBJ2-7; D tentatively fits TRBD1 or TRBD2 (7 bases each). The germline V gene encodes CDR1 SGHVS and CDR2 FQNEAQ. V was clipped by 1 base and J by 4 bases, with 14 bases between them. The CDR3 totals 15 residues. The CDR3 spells CASSLVAGGGYEQYF. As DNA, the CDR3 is TGTGCCAGCAGCTTAGTGGCAGGGGGAGGGTACGAGCAGTACTTC.

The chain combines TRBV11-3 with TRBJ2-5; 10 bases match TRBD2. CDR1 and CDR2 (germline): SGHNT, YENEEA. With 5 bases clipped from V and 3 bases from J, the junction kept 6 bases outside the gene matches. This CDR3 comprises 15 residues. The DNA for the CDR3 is TGTGCCAGCAGCCCCGGGACTAGCGTTGAAGAGACCCAGTACTTC. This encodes CASSPGTSVEETQYF.

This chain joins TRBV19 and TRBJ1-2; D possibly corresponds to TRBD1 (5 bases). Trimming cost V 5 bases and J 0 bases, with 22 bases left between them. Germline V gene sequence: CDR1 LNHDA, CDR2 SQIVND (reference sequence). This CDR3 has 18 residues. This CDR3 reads CASSSSGTAERANYGYTF. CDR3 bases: TGTGCCAGTAGTTCCTCCGGGACGGCGGAACGAGCTAACTATGGCTACACCTTC. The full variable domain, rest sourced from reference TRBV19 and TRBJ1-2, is DGGITQSPKYLFRKEGQNVTLSCEQNLNHDAMYWYRQDPGQGLRLIYYSQIVNDFQKGDIAEGYSVSREKKESFPLTVTSAQKNPTAFYLCASSSSGTAERANYGYTFGSGTRLTVV.